This is a list of T cell receptor beta chains from one sample in a study of blood T cell repertoires in COVID-19. Produced via immunoSEQ multiplex PCR; TCRdb's table is partial and in-frame only. The table includes about 73,000 clones, roughly nine tenths detected once. Sequenced: peripheral blood. Source of these receptors: a woman aged 80 or over with active or convalescent COVID-19. CDR3s include the opening cysteine and the closing phenylalanine or tryptophan. D genes are given only for firm matches. A clone size is listed for some rows: how often the clone was seen (once, few, many), or a class if it is expanded.

j_gene	v_gene	abundance	d_gene	CDR3aa	CDR3nt
TRBJ1-4	TRBV5-4	NA	TRBD1	CASSLGVTGGYEKLFF	TGTGCCAGCAGCTTGGGTGTGACAGGGGGCTATGAAAAACTGTTTTTT
TRBJ2-7	TRBV19	NA	TRBD2	CASSRLAGASYEQYF	TGTGCCAGTAGTAGATTAGCGGGGGCCTCCTACGAGCAGTACTTC
TRBJ1-1	TRBV7-2	few	NA	CASIRGGSNTEAFF	TGTGCCAGCATCCGCGGGGGTTCGAACACTGAAGCTTTCTTT
TRBJ2-1	TRBV5-4	NA	TRBD2	CASSLEVLAGGNEQFF	TGTGCCAGCAGCTTGGAAGTACTAGCGGGGGGTAATGAGCAGTTCTTC
TRBJ2-2	TRBV5-1	NA	NA	CASSLVGAGSGELFF	TGCGCCAGCAGCTTGGTAGGGGCAGGGTCCGGGGAGCTGTTTTTT
TRBJ1-1	TRBV19	NA	NA	CASSIGGPGGTEAFF	TGTGCCAGTAGTATTGGGGGGCCGGGAGGGACTGAAGCTTTCTTT
TRBJ1-1	TRBV30	NA	NA	CAWRWRDLSITEAFF	TGTGCCTGGAGATGGCGGGACTTGTCGATAACTGAAGCTTTCTTT
TRBJ2-1	TRBV5-4	NA	TRBD2	CASSSILAGGYNEQFF	TGTGCCAGCAGCTCCATCCTAGCGGGGGGTTACAATGAGCAGTTCTTC
TRBJ2-1	TRBV6-2/TRBV6-3	NA	TRBD1	CASSRDRQDEQFF	TGTGCCAGCAGCCGGGACAGGCAGGATGAGCAGTTCTTC
TRBJ2-7	TRBV7-2	NA	NA	CASSLERSRRGGYEQYF	TGTGCCAGCAGCTTAGAGAGATCACGGCGGGGTGGGTACGAGCAGTACTTC
TRBJ2-1	TRBV28	NA	NA	CASRSGERLSYNEQFF	TGTGCCAGCAGGTCAGGGGAACGGCTCTCCTACAATGAGCAGTTCTTC
TRBJ1-1	TRBV6-2/TRBV6-3	NA	NA	CASSFQTRRDIYTEAFF	TGTGCCAGCAGTTTCCAAACGCGTCGGGACATTTACACTGAAGCTTTCTTT
TRBJ1-1	TRBV7-2	once	NA	CASSLADTPGSANTEAFF	TGTGCCAGCAGCTTAGCCGACACCCCAGGTTCCGCGAACACTGAAGCTTTCTTT
TRBJ1-5	TRBV5-1	NA	NA	CASSLTSQQPQHF	TGCGCCAGCAGCTTGACCTCCCAGCAGCCCCAGCATTTT